These 17 T cell receptor beta chains came from one sample sequenced in a study of shared clonotypes between healthy human individuals. Produced via immunoSEQ multiplex PCR; TCRdb's table is partial and in-frame only. The table lists about 1 million clones, under 80% of them singletons. The source material was memory CD4+ T cells sorted from blood. As for subset: CD45RA-negative fraction. Receptors were obtained from a man between 18 and 29 years old in good health.

CDR3 DNA: TGTGCCAGCAGTTTATCGTTTATGAATGAAAAACTGTTTTTT. Translation gives CASSLSFMNEKLFF. The rearrangement joins TRBV27 to TRBJ1-4; no definite D call. Per germline, CDR1 MNHEY and CDR2 SMNVEV (reference sequence). The V and J ends lost 0 bases and 5 bases respectively, with 7 bases between them. The CDR3 runs 14 residues.

The V gene is TRBV6-4, the J gene TRBJ2-7; the D gene is possibly TRBD1 (6 bases). CDR1 MRHNA and CDR2 SNTAGT come from the germline V gene. CDR3 size: 15 residues. V gave up 8 bases and J gave up 3 bases, with 20 bases separating them. CDR3 protein: CASVRGTGNYYEQYF. Here the CDR3 DNA reads TGTGCCAGCGTCAGGGGCACAGGAAACTACTACGAGCAGTACTTC.

The chain employs TRBV5-1 and TRBJ2-3; 7 bases match TRBD2. V dropped 0 bases and J dropped 9; count of bases not matched to a gene: 10. Germline V gene lookup returns CDR1 SGHRS and CDR2 YFSETQ. CDR3 length: 15 residues. DNA for the CDR3: TGCGCCAGCAGCTTGGACTCGGGAGGCCCTAGAACGCAGTATTTT. This sequence encodes CASSLDSGGPRTQYF.

The V and J genes are TRBV13 and TRBJ1-2; no firm D call. V lost 5 bases and J lost 4, with 8 bases in between. CDR3 length: 12 residues. Looked up from germline, CDR1 is PRHDT and CDR2 is FYEKMQ (reference sequence). The CDR3 region is CASSLRSYGYTF. The CDR3 DNA is TGTGCCAGCAGCCTTAGAAGCTATGGCTACACCTTC.

With respect to this clone: Other DNA sequences in the same sample also yield this CDR3. The chain combines TRBV18 with TRBJ1-1, with 8 bases aligning to TRBD1. Germline-derived CDR1 and CDR2 are KGHSH and LQKENI. The CDR3 extends over 15 amino acids. The ends lost 2 bases at V and 3 bases at J; junction bases unmatched: 5. CDR3 sequence reads: CASSPTDRGDTEAFF. The CDR3 DNA reads TGTGCCAGCTCACCAACCGACAGGGGAGACACTGAAGCTTTCTTT.

The chain's CDR3 is CASTTPGQGRDEQYF. The CDR3 coding sequence is TGTGCCAGCACAACCCCGGGACAGGGGAGGGACGAGCAGTACTTC. The chain is built from TRBV6-6 and TRBJ2-7; 10 bases are a match to TRBD1. Germline lookup yields CDR1 MNHNY and CDR2 SVGAGI (reference sequence). This CDR3 comprises 15 residues. The J segment lost 5 bases and the V segment lost 7 bases, leaving 11 bases of the junction unmatched.

This clone showed up just a few times. This rearrangement joins TRBV9 to TRBJ1-1, with D possibly being TRBD1 (6 bases). Per the germline V gene, CDR1 is SGDLS and CDR2 is YYNGEE. The V end lost 2 bases, the J end lost 4 bases, and 9 bases lay between the germline ends. This CDR3 has 13 residues. The CDR3 is CASSVTGITEAFF. CDR3 nucleotides: TGTGCCAGCAGCGTTACAGGGATCACTGAAGCTTTCTTT.

This clone was observed many times. This chain uses TRBV7-3 with TRBJ1-1, with 7 bases aligning to TRBD1. The ends lost 1 base at V and 1 base at J; junction bases unmatched: 6. The CDR3 runs 16 residues. Germline CDR1 SGHTA, CDR2 FQGTGA. The CDR3 here is CASSLMRQGPNTEAFF. CDR3 nucleotide sequence: TGTGCCAGCAGCTTAATGAGACAGGGACCGAACACTGAAGCTTTCTTT.

The V and J genes are TRBV28 and TRBJ1-5; D remains ambiguous. CDR3 size: 15 residues. V lost 4 bases and J lost 1, with 11 bases in between. The V gene's germline CDR1 is MDHEN and CDR2 SYDVKM. CDR3 residues: CASSSLGPSNQPQHF. The CDR3 DNA reads TGTGCCAGCAGTTCCCTCGGACCGAGCAATCAGCCCCAGCATTTT.

The genes are TRBV4-3 and TRBJ2-3; 15 nucleotides agree with TRBD2. Trimming cost V 1 base and J 3 bases; bases outside gene matches: 5. Per the germline V gene, CDR1 is LGHNA and CDR2 is YSLEER. The CDR3 is 18 amino acids. CDR3 protein: CASSQGGLAGGRTDTQYF. CDR3 in DNA: TGCGCCAGCAGCCAAGGGGGACTAGCGGGAGGACGGACAGATACGCAGTATTTT.

The chain joins TRBV28 to TRBJ1-5; 8 positions match TRBD1. This CDR3 is 15 amino acids long. Losses at the gene ends were 6 bases for V and 4 bases for J; bases not matched to a gene: 8. From germline, CDR1 is MDHEN and CDR2 SYDVKM. CDR3 residues: CASSPSGTGNQPQHF. Here the CDR3 DNA reads TGTGCCAGCAGCCCCTCCGGGACAGGTAATCAGCCCCAGCATTTT.

This chain joins TRBV9 and TRBJ2-3; tentatively, D is TRBD1 (6 bases). The germline CDR1 and CDR2 sequences are SGDLS and YYNGEE. The V end was cut by 3 bases, the J end by 5 bases, with 19 bases between. The CDR3 covers 16 residues. The CDR3 nucleotides are TGTGCCAGCAGCGGAGTACAGGGACGGGGCATAGATACGCAGTATTTT. This codes for CASSGVQGRGIDTQYF. Complete variable domain (other parts from reference TRBV9 and TRBJ2-3): DSGVTQTPKHLITATGQRVTLRCSPRSGDLSVYWYQQSLDQGLQFLIQYYNGEERAKGNILERFSAQQFPDLHSELNLSSLELGDSALYFCASSGVQGRGIDTQYFGPGTRLTVL.

This clone was seen a handful of times. The V and J genes are TRBV2 and TRBJ1-1; D is uncertain. V gave up 2 bases and J gave up 1 base, with 11 bases separating them. Germline V CDR1 and CDR2: SNHLY, FYNNEI. The CDR3 consists of 15 residues. The CDR3 sequence: CASSEKYGENTEAFF. Written as DNA, the CDR3 is TGTGCCAGCAGTGAAAAGTACGGGGAGAACACTGAAGCTTTCTTT.

The chain carries TRBV30 and TRBJ2-7, with D perhaps TRBD1 or TRBD2 (6 bases each). The CDR3 consists of 13 residues. Looked up from germline, CDR1 is GTSNPN and CDR2 is SVGIG (reference sequence). V was trimmed by 3 bases and J by 3 bases, leaving 12 bases between them. The CDR3 DNA sequence: TGTGCCTGGAGAGGGGGACTCTACTACGAGCAGTACTTC. Its translation: CAWRGGLYYEQYF.

This chain links TRBV2 with TRBJ2-7; 9 bases align to TRBD1. The germline V gene encodes CDR1 SNHLY and CDR2 FYNNEI. This CDR3 comprises 14 residues. Trimming removed 6 bases from V and 6 bases from J; junction bases left unmatched: 9. CDR3 nucleotide sequence: TGTGCCAGCAGCCTTGAGGACAGGGGATCCGAGCAGTACTTC. Amino acid sequence: CASSLEDRGSEQYF.

This rearrangement joins TRBV5-1 to TRBJ1-2; D perhaps matches TRBD1 (6 bases). The germline gives CDR1 SGHRS, CDR2 YFSETQ. V was clipped by 4 bases and J by 8 bases, with 18 bases between them. This CDR3 has 14 residues. This CDR3 is CASSLGPGAQGYTF. The CDR3 nucleotides are TGCGCCAGCAGCCTCGGACCGGGGGCGCAAGGCTACACCTTC. The variable domain in full, completed from reference TRBV5-1 and TRBJ1-2, reads KAGVTQTPRYLIKTRGQQVTLSCSPISGHRSVSWYQQTPGQGLQFLFEYFSETQRNKGNFPGRFSGRQFSNSRSEMNVSTLELGDSALYLCASSLGPGAQGYTFGSGTRLTVV.

Remarks on this clone: The junction and the germline gene differ at one end; a read error may be behind it. The rearrangement joins TRBV7-7 to TRBJ2-1; D ambiguous. Germline V gene sequence: CDR1 SSHAT, CDR2 FNYEAQ (reference sequence). CDR3 size: 16 residues. CDR3 amino acids: CASSQTPNPPNNEQFF. The CDR3 bases are TGTGCTAGCAGCCAGACTCCGAACCCACCTAACAATGAGCAGTTCTTC.